This TCR beta chain was retrieved from a study of blood T cells in healthy people across ages. Points from the study as a whole: Donors of long life had a larger count of naive CD4+ cells and greater diversity than aged donors.

Germline CDR1 is DFQATT and CDR2 is SNEGSKA (reference sequence). The CDR3 spans 12 residues. A second roughly 6 to 12 cycle PCR used barcoded and J-beta primers. TCRdb re-derived calls from the 5' RACE reads in MiXCR, one entry per CDR3 protein. The sample shows 750,000 to 1,000,000 distinct CDR3 sequences, about 29% of them seen only once. Remarks on this clonotype: The antigen remains undetermined.

These data were also filed under a second study, of T cells of mothers and their children. From that second work: Mother-child pairs who were related displayed a slightly higher overlap than unrelated pairs, a difference that was non-significant.

The specimen was blood. The TCR was taken from a middle-aged woman in good health. This chain joins TRBV20-1 and TRBJ2-4, with TRBD1 as a possible D gene (5 bases). The DNA end lines up better with TRBJ2-7; the J call may be wrong. The CDR3 DNA is TGCAGTGCTAGATTCGACAGCTACGAGCAGTACTTC. Encoded protein: CSARFDSYEQYF.